This passage covers 27 T cell receptor beta chains from one sample sequenced in a study of identifying expanded T cells in peripheral blood. TCRdb keeps only in-frame clones here, not all; method: immunoSEQ multiplex PCR. Here the sample spans 70,000 to 95,000 clones, about nine tenths being singletons. Sequencing was done on a sample of blood. The source is a person aged 18-70 years in good health.

This chain uses TRBV4-2 with TRBJ1-2; TRBD1 aligns across 7 bases. The junction had 5 bases not matched to a gene; V was cut back by 0 bases and J by 4 bases. CDR1 LGHNA and CDR2 YNFKEQ come from the germline V gene. The CDR3 length is 15 residues. CDR3 amino acids: CASSQDSRQGYGYTF. CDR3 in DNA: TGTGCCAGCAGCCAAGATTCCCGACAGGGCTATGGCTACACCTTC.

The chain links TRBV6-6 to TRBJ2-1; TRBD2 aligns across 14 bases. Per the germline V gene, CDR1 is MNHNY and CDR2 is SVGAGI (reference sequence). The CDR3 consists of 15 residues. The V segment lost 5 bases and the J segment 6 bases; nucleotides outside the gene matches: 3. The CDR3 reads CASSGLAGGSNEQFF. The CDR3 nucleotides read TGTGCCAGCAGTGGACTAGCGGGGGGTTCCAATGAGCAGTTCTTC.

The chain recombines TRBV30 with TRBJ2-7; TRBD1 matches at 7 bases. With 0 bases clipped from V and 3 bases from J, the junction kept 2 bases outside the gene matches. The germline V gene has CDR1 GTSNPN and CDR2 SVGIG (reference sequence). The CDR3 has 13 residues. The CDR3 bases are TGTGCCTGGAGTGTAAACAGGGGCTACGAGCAGTACTTC. Protein sequence: CAWSVNRGYEQYF.

V and J are TRBV6-1 and TRBJ2-2; 10 bases map to TRBD2. Trimming cost V 2 bases and J 5 bases; bases outside gene matches: 2. The CDR3 has 15 amino acids. CDR1 MNHNS and CDR2 SASEGT come from the germline V gene. CDR3 loop: CASSESGGATGELFF. Here the CDR3 DNA reads TGTGCCAGCAGTGAAAGCGGGGGGGCTACCGGGGAGCTGTTTTTT.

The chain carries TRBV4-3 and TRBJ2-1, with unresolved D. V lost 3 bases and J lost 9, with 12 bases in between. Germline V gene lookup returns CDR1 LGHNA and CDR2 YSLEER. The CDR3 consists of 13 residues. CDR3 residues: CASSQARMGEQFF. For the CDR3, the DNA is TGCGCCAGCAGCCAGGCCAGAATGGGTGAGCAGTTCTTC.

This rearrangement joins TRBV7-8 to TRBJ2-6; D uncertain. Germline CDR1 is SGHVS and CDR2 is FQNEAQ. The CDR3 sequence is 16 residues long. The germline V and J ends were trimmed by 1 base and 3 bases, with 10 bases remaining between them. The CDR3 nucleotides are TGTGCCAGCAGCTTAGTTGACGTTAGTGGGGCCAACGTCCTGACTTTC. Encoded protein: CASSLVDVSGANVLTF.

This chain connects TRBV30 to TRBJ1-4; D ambiguous. The germline V gene encodes CDR1 GTSNPN and CDR2 SVGIG (reference sequence). CDR3 length: 14 amino acids. The germline V and J ends were trimmed by 2 bases and 7 bases, with 14 bases remaining between them. This CDR3 is CAWSSGPVGEKLFF. The CDR3 nucleotides read TGTGCCTGGAGTTCCGGCCCGGTTGGTGAAAAACTGTTTTTT.

The sample holds one count of this clone. The V and J genes are TRBV7-2 and TRBJ2-5; maybe TRBD1 (5 bases). Per germline, CDR1 SGHTA and CDR2 FQGNSA. The V end lost 2 bases, the J end lost 2 bases, and 12 bases lay between the germline ends. This CDR3 region has 15 residues. CDR3 amino acids: CASSLRGFPQETQYF. The CDR3 region has the DNA TGTGCCAGCAGCTTAAGGGGTTTCCCTCAAGAGACCCAGTACTTC. Full variable domain (missing parts from reference TRBV7-2 and TRBJ2-5): GAGVSQSPSNKVTEKGKDVELRCDPISGHTALYWYRQSLGQGLEFLIYFQGNSAPDKSGLPSDRFSAERTGGSVSTLTIQRTQQEDSAVYLCASSLRGFPQETQYFGPGTRLLVL.

This clone has a single count. This chain uses TRBV5-3 with TRBJ1-1, with TRBD1 as a possible D gene (6 bases). TRBV5-3 is recorded as an ORF, its role being uncertain. The CDR3 runs 16 residues. Between the trimmed V and J ends, which lost 1 base and 8 bases, there was a span of 21 bases. CDR3 nucleotides: TGTGCCAGAAGCTTGCCTCTCACGACAGGCCCTTTGGAAGCTTTCTTT. This sequence encodes CARSLPLTTGPLEAFF.

This clone was counted ten times or more. This chain uses TRBV4-2 with TRBJ2-7, with TRBD1 identical over 11 bases. The V gene's germline CDR1 is LGHNA and CDR2 YNFKEQ. The CDR3 consists of 16 residues. V gave up 0 bases and J gave up 0 bases; unmatched junction bases: 1. This CDR3 reads CASSQDGTGGSYEQYF. As DNA, the CDR3 is TGTGCCAGCAGCCAAGACGGGACAGGGGGCTCCTACGAGCAGTACTTC.

The V and J genes are TRBV9 and TRBJ2-7; no clear D. The CDR3 contains 14 residues. The germline V gene has CDR1 SGDLS and CDR2 YYNGEE. V lost 1 base and J lost 5, with 13 bases in between. The DNA for the CDR3 is TGTGCCAGCAGCGTAAGTATGGGTAGACACGAGCAGTACTTC. Protein product: CASSVSMGRHEQYF.

The chain links TRBV15 to TRBJ2-1, with 9 positions matching TRBD1. The trim removed 6 bases at V and 7 bases at J, leaving 16 bases unmatched. CDR3 size: 17 residues. CDR1 and CDR2 (germline): LNHNV, YYDKDF (reference sequence). In nucleotides, the CDR3 is TGTGCCACCAGAGGGCCGACCTGGACAGGGGCCATAAATGAGCAGTTCTTC. Translating gives CATRGPTWTGAINEQFF.

This clone occurred once. The chain employs TRBV27 and TRBJ2-6, with D perhaps TRBD1 or TRBD2 (5 bases each). Trimming cost V 7 bases and J 4 bases, with 20 bases left between them. CDR1 and CDR2 from the germline V gene are MNHEY and SMNVEV (reference sequence). The CDR3 is 17 amino acids. CDR3 amino acids: CASTRDLQSLGANVLTF. CDR3 DNA sequence: TGTGCCAGCACCCGGGACCTACAATCTCTGGGGGCCAACGTCCTGACTTTC.

This chain uses TRBV30 with TRBJ2-1; 10 positions match TRBD2. V was pared by 0 bases and J by 10 bases, with 3 bases of the junction left unmatched. Germline loops: CDR1 GTSNPN, CDR2 SVGIG (reference sequence). The CDR3 length is 13 residues. The CDR3 DNA sequence: TGTGCCTGGAGTGTACAACTAGCGGGGGAGCAGTTCTTC. Protein sequence: CAWSVQLAGEQFF.

The chain is built from TRBV4-2 and TRBJ2-2; tentatively, D is TRBD2 (6 bases). Germline CDR1 LGHNA, CDR2 YNFKEQ. The CDR3 runs to 12 residues. V lost 4 bases and J 6 bases, leaving 6 bases between the germline ends. CDR3 in amino acids: CASSPGAGELFF. The CDR3 region has the DNA TGTGCCAGCAGCCCGGGGGCCGGGGAGCTGTTTTTT.

The V and J genes are TRBV28 and TRBJ2-1; 8 nucleotides match TRBD2. V gave up 2 bases and J gave up 8 bases; unmatched junction bases: 11. CDR3 size: 16 residues. The V gene's germline CDR1 is MDHEN and CDR2 SYDVKM. Written as DNA, the CDR3 is TGTGCCAGCAGTTTACTCCTAAGCGGGAGTATCGATGAGCAGTTCTTC. This gives the protein CASSLLLSGSIDEQFF.

The rearrangement links TRBV6-6 to TRBJ2-7; 7 bases match TRBD2. Germline V CDR1 and CDR2: MNHNY, SVGAGI (reference sequence). This CDR3 contains 13 residues. The CDR3 spells CAISGGDPYEQYF. CDR3 nucleotide sequence: TGTGCAATCAGTGGGGGGGACCCCTACGAGCAGTACTTC.

The rearrangement links TRBV30 to TRBJ1-1; D unclear. The CDR3 runs to 13 residues. The germline V gene encodes CDR1 GTSNPN and CDR2 SVGIG (reference sequence). V was cut by 4 bases and J by 1 base, with 10 bases left in between. The CDR3 here is CAWTVRGNTEAFF. CDR3 nucleotide sequence: TGTGCCTGGACCGTACGGGGGAACACTGAAGCTTTCTTT.

This chain links TRBV28 with TRBJ1-5; D perhaps matches TRBD1 (6 bases). The CDR3 is made up of 14 amino acids. Germline-derived CDR1 and CDR2 are MDHEN and SYDVKM. The V gene lost 2 bases and the J gene lost 7 bases, with 12 bases spanning the gap. CDR3 amino acids: CASSLAGGRQPQHF. CDR3 in DNA: TGTGCCAGCAGTTTAGCGGGGGGGCGGCAGCCCCAGCATTTT.

This CDR3 reads CASSEPRTGSYEQYF. The CDR3 DNA reads as TGCGCCAGCAGTGAGCCAAGGACAGGCTCCTACGAGCAGTACTTC. The chain uses TRBV10-1 and TRBJ2-7; 7 positions match TRBD1. This CDR3 is 15 amino acids long. Germline assignment: CDR1 WNHNN and CDR2 SYGVQD (reference sequence). Trimming removed 2 bases from V and 0 bases from J; junction bases left unmatched: 4.

The V gene is TRBV9, the J gene TRBJ1-5, with 9 bases that match TRBD1. The CDR3 has 18 residues. J gave up 2 bases and V 0 bases, and 9 bases lay outside the gene matches. Germline-derived CDR1 and CDR2 are SGDLS and YYNGEE. The CDR3 coding sequence is TGTGCCAGCAGCGTAGACCCCGGGACAGGGATGGGCAATCAGCCCCAGCATTTT. Its translation: CASSVDPGTGMGNQPQHF.

This sequence joins TRBV10-1 and TRBJ2-3; D call uncertain. The CDR3 consists of 16 residues. Germline V gives CDR1 WNHNN, CDR2 SYGVQD (reference sequence). V was cut by 0 bases and J by 4 bases, with 14 bases left in between. The CDR3 loop reads CASSESHTSGPDTQYF. The CDR3 DNA is TGCGCCAGCAGTGAGTCGCATACCTCCGGACCAGATACGCAGTATTTT.

The rearrangement links TRBV21-1 to TRBJ2-3; the table's D call, TRBD2, was not checked against the DNA. TRBV21-1 is flagged as a pseudogene. CDR3 length equals 18 residues. Here the CDR3 DNA reads TGTGCCAGCAGCAAAAAACCCCCCACTAGCCAGAGCACAGATACGCAGTATTTT. Translation gives CASSKKPPTSQSTDTQYF.

This CDR3 is CAWSVKGLAGTTGEFF. The CDR3 DNA reads as TGTGCCTGGAGTGTAAAGGGACTAGCGGGGACTACCGGGGAGTTCTTC. The chain uses TRBV30 and TRBJ2-1; 13 nucleotides line up with TRBD2. The CDR3 is 16 amino acids. Germline CDR1 and CDR2: GTSNPN and SVGIG (reference sequence). Trimming took 0 bases from V and 14 from J; bases not matched to a gene: 13.

This chain connects TRBV25-1 to TRBJ2-6; the match to TRBD1 covers 7 bases. The V segment lost 3 bases and the J segment 1 base; nucleotides outside the gene matches: 0. This CDR3 is 15 amino acids long. CDR1 and CDR2 from the germline V gene are MGHDK and SYGVNS. CDR3 amino acids: CASSETGSGANVLTF. The DNA of the CDR3 is TGTGCCAGCAGTGAGACAGGGTCTGGGGCCAACGTCCTGACTTTC.

This clone was counted only a few times. The rearrangement joins TRBV5-1 to TRBJ2-2, with 8 bases identical to TRBD1. Germline CDR1 SGHRS, CDR2 YFSETQ. With V trimmed by 3 bases and J by 5 bases, 9 bases remained unmatched. The CDR3 is 16 amino acids. This chain's CDR3 is CASSWTGDRRTGELFF. DNA for the CDR3: TGCGCCAGCAGCTGGACCGGGGACAGGCGTACCGGGGAGCTGTTTTTT.

Regarding this clone: The sample holds other DNA sequences that translate to the same CDR3. The rearrangement joins TRBV30 to TRBJ1-3; no definite D call. The CDR3 length is 14 residues. CDR1 GTSNPN and CDR2 SVGIG come from the germline V gene (reference sequence). V was cut by 0 bases and J by 0 bases, with 6 bases left in between. CDR3 bases: TGTGCCTGGAGTGTTGAGCGCTCTGGAAACACCATATATTTT. Residues: CAWSVERSGNTIYF. Supplemented by reference TRBV30 and TRBJ1-3, the full variable domain reads SQTIHQWPATLVQPVGSPLSLECTVEGTSNPNLYWYRQAAGRGLQLLFYSVGIGQISSEVPQNLSASRPQDRQFILSSKKLLLSDSGFYLCAWSVERSGNTIYFGEGSWLTVV.